Shown below are 22 T cell receptor beta chains from a single sample sequenced in a study of CD8+CD57+ T cells in acquired aplastic anemia. TCR beta VDJ and CDR3 profiling used genomic DNA as template. TCRdb recomputed calls from the reads with MiXCR, one row per CDR3 protein. This table holds some 180,000 distinct CDR3 sequences, 63% found once. Only patients with CD8+CD57+ cell expansion on flow cytometry were chosen for sequencing. Sequencing was done on a sample of sorted CD4+, CD8+, or CD8+CD57+ T cells (not recorded which) from PBMCs. These TCRs come from a human donor with aplastic anemia.

The CDR3 coding sequence is TGCAGTGCTAGAGAGGTTGGGACAGGGCTGAATGAGCAGTTCTTC. Translated, it gives CSAREVGTGLNEQFF. The rearrangement uses TRBV20-1 and TRBJ2-1; 9 positions match TRBD1. Germline V gene lookup returns CDR1 DFQATT and CDR2 SNEGSKA (reference sequence). J was trimmed by 7 bases and V by 0 bases; bases with no gene match: 7. The CDR3 covers 15 residues.

The chain carries TRBV29-1 and TRBJ2-2; D gene unclear. CDR1 is SQVTM and CDR2 is ANQGSEA in the germline V gene. V shed 5 bases and J shed 1 base, with 11 bases lying between them. The CDR3 is 14 residues long. The CDR3, as DNA: TGCAGCGTTCTTTTTCTCTTGAACACCGGGGAGCTGTTTTTT. This sequence encodes CSVLFLLNTGELFF.

The V call is TRBV20-1, the J call TRBJ1-3; D gene unclear. Germline V lookup: CDR1 DFQATT, CDR2 SNEGSKA (reference sequence). Trimming shortened V by 3 bases and J by 0 bases, and 12 bases separated the two germline ends. The CDR3 is 15 residues long. The DNA of the CDR3 is TGCAGTGCTAGGTCCAGGCTGTGCTCTGGAAACACCATATATTTT. Translating gives CSARSRLCSGNTIYF.

The J gene is TRBJ1-6, the V gene TRBV25-1; 10 bases fit TRBD1. This CDR3 is built from 16 residues. J gave up 4 bases and V 7 bases, and 7 bases lay outside the gene matches. CDR1 is MGHDK and CDR2 is SYGVNS in the germline V gene. This chain's CDR3 is CASKETGGPYNSPLHF. CDR3 coding DNA: TGTGCCAGCAAGGAGACAGGGGGCCCATATAATTCACCCCTCCACTTT. Full variable domain (outside the CDR3, taken from reference TRBV25-1 and TRBJ1-6): EADIYQTPRYLVIGTGKKITLECSQTMGHDKMYWYQQDPGMELHLIHYSYGVNSTEKGDLSSESTVSRIRTEHFPLTLESARPSHTSQYLCASKETGGPYNSPLHFGNGTRLTVT.

The chain is built from TRBV19 and TRBJ1-5, with 8 positions matching TRBD1. Germline CDR1 and CDR2: LNHDA and SQIVND (reference sequence). With V trimmed by 8 bases and J by 6 bases, 9 bases remained unmatched. The CDR3 sequence is 14 residues long. DNA of the CDR3: TGTGCCAGTCAAGACAGGGGCGAGAGTCAGCCCCAGCATTTT. As protein: CASQDRGESQPQHF.

The J gene is TRBJ2-7, the V gene TRBV20-1; weak D call: TRBD2 (6 bases). CDR1 and CDR2 from the germline V gene are DFQATT and SNEGSKA (reference sequence). Trimming left V 6 bases short and J 6 bases short, with 18 bases between. The CDR3 extends over 13 amino acids. CDR3 amino acids: CSADYGEEGEQYF. The CDR3 bases are TGCAGTGCGGACTACGGGGAGGAGGGCGAGCAGTACTTC.

At least ten counts were recorded for this clonotype. This sequence joins TRBV12-3 or TRBV12-4 and TRBJ2-3; 9 nucleotides agree with TRBD2. Trimming at V came to 3 bases and at J to 5 bases, leaving 6 bases not matched to a gene. The CDR3 totals 15 residues. The CDR3 DNA is TGTGCCAGCAGTTTTCTAGCGGGGTACGGAGATACGCAGTATTTT. It specifies CASSFLAGYGDTQYF.

The gene calls are TRBV7-9 and TRBJ1-1, with 8 bases aligning to TRBD1. Germline-derived CDR1 and CDR2 are SEHNR and FQNEAQ (reference sequence). CDR3 length: 13 residues. V was pared by 4 bases and J by 7 bases, with 5 bases of the junction left unmatched. In DNA, the CDR3 is TGTGCCAGCAGCTCCCAGACAGGGGTTGAAGCTTTCTTT. Its protein is CASSSQTGVEAFF.

The gene calls are TRBV2 and TRBJ2-1, with 7 bases fitting TRBD2. The V and J ends lost 3 bases and 4 bases, in that order; junction bases with no gene match: 6. The CDR3 has 15 residues. Germline CDR1 reads SNHLY; CDR2 reads FYNNEI. CDR3 in amino acids: CASSETGGTYNEQFF. The CDR3 region has the DNA TGTGCCAGCAGTGAGACGGGGGGTACTTACAATGAGCAGTTCTTC.

This rearrangement joins TRBV9 to TRBJ2-7; 15 bases fit TRBD2. V gave up 3 bases and J gave up 6 bases; unmatched junction bases: 4. The CDR3 has 15 residues. CDR1 and CDR2 from the germline V gene are SGDLS and YYNGEE. The CDR3 sequence is CASSGTSGRVSEQYF. CDR3 DNA sequence: TGTGCCAGCAGCGGGACTAGCGGGAGGGTAAGCGAGCAGTACTTC.

The chain combines TRBV7-2 with TRBJ2-5; 8 bases fit TRBD2. The V and J ends lost 3 bases and 1 base, in that order; junction bases with no gene match: 4. This CDR3 region has 15 residues. Germline V gives CDR1 SGHTA, CDR2 FQGNSA. The CDR3 protein is CASSLGGTSQETQYF. The CDR3 bases are TGTGCCAGCAGCTTGGGCGGGACTAGCCAAGAGACCCAGTACTTC.

This clonotype was detected ten times or more. Here the CDR3 DNA reads TGCGCCAGCAGCTTTGAGGGGGAAGCTTTCTTT. Translating gives CASSFEGEAFF. V is TRBV5-1 and J is TRBJ1-1; a possible D gene is TRBD1 (5 bases). CDR3 length: 11 amino acids. Trimming took 2 bases from V and 8 from J, leaving 7 bases between them. Germline values: CDR1 SGHRS, CDR2 YFSETQ.

The V call is TRBV20-1, the J call TRBJ2-5, with D perhaps TRBD2 (5 bases). The germline CDR1 and CDR2 sequences are DFQATT and SNEGSKA (reference sequence). The CDR3 totals 14 residues. V lost 6 bases to trimming and J lost 5 bases, with 19 bases between them. CDR3 bases: TGCAGTGCACTGCTAGCTACGGGTACGGAGACCCAGTACTTC. Amino acid sequence: CSALLATGTETQYF.

This chain joins TRBV24-1 and TRBJ1-1; D is undetermined. Germline V gene lookup returns CDR1 KGHDR and CDR2 SFDVKD. The CDR3 spans 12 residues. Trimming shortened V by 10 bases and J by 0 bases, and 8 bases separated the two germline ends. The CDR3 region is CATGCMNTEAFF. The CDR3 region has the DNA TGTGCCACAGGGTGTATGAACACTGAAGCTTTCTTT.

There are a few counts of this clonotype. A much bigger clone sits one base away, suggesting this may be a read error. The conserved phenylalanine or tryptophan normally closing the CDR3 is absent here, so this likely arose from a read error. The V and J genes are TRBV9 and TRBJ2-2, with 9 bases matching TRBD2. The CDR3 is made up of 17 amino acids. The germline gives CDR1 SGDLS, CDR2 YYNGEE. The V segment lost 2 bases and the J segment 7 bases; nucleotides outside the gene matches: 12. CDR3 sequence: CASSVLAGGKTGGELFL. The CDR3 coding sequence is TGTGCCAGCAGCGTTCTTGCGGGGGGGAAGACCGGCGGGGAGCTGTTTCTT.

V is TRBV7-6 and J is TRBJ1-3; D not certain. This CDR3 contains 16 residues. Deletions cut 5 bases from V and 0 bases from J, with 14 bases between. Germline CDR1 SGHVS, CDR2 FNYEAQ. CDR3 nucleotide sequence: TGTGCCAGCAGCCCGTCCGACGGACCCTCTGGAAACACCATATATTTT. This translates into CASSPSDGPSGNTIYF.

The chain recombines TRBV19 with TRBJ2-5; no clear D gene. With 5 bases removed from V and 5 bases from J, the gap between germline ends came to 18 bases. Germline CDR1 LNHDA, CDR2 SQIVND (reference sequence). This CDR3 has 15 residues. The DNA of the CDR3 is TGTGCCAGTAGTCCCCGGACCCATGACAAGGAGACCCAGTACTTC. Translating gives CASSPRTHDKETQYF. Using reference TRBV19 and TRBJ2-5 for the parts outside the CDR3, the full variable domain is DGGITQSPKYLFRKEGQNVTLSCEQNLNHDAMYWYRQDPGQGLRLIYYSQIVNDFQKGDIAEGYSVSREKKESFPLTVTSAQKNPTAFYLCASSPRTHDKETQYFGPGTRLLVL.

This clonotype has only a few counts. The J gene is TRBJ2-7, the V gene TRBV20-1; weak D call: TRBD2 (7 bases). This CDR3 contains 12 residues. Trimming took off 6 bases at V and 6 bases at J, with 15 bases between the two ends. In germline, CDR1 is DFQATT, CDR2 SNEGSKA (reference sequence). Written as DNA, the CDR3 is TGCAGTGCGGGGGGGGCCAGATCCGAGCAGTACTTC. Translation gives CSAGGARSEQYF.

This clonotype came up many times. The chain has TRBV24-1 and TRBJ2-5; either TRBD1 or TRBD2 may fit D (5 bases each). This CDR3 spans 14 amino acids. V lost 5 bases to trimming and J lost 2 bases, with 11 bases between them. Germline V lookup: CDR1 KGHDR, CDR2 SFDVKD. In DNA, the CDR3 is TGTGCCACCAGTGCCCAGGGAGCGCAAGAGACCCAGTACTTC. Translation gives CATSAQGAQETQYF.

The V gene is TRBV12-5, the J gene TRBJ2-3, with D possibly being TRBD1 (5 bases). Trimming took 5 bases from V and 0 from J, leaving 12 bases between them. Germline CDR1 is LGHNT and CDR2 is FRNRAP. This CDR3 is 15 amino acids long. As DNA, the CDR3 is TGTGCTAGTGGTCCGGGCTGGGGCAGCACAGATACGCAGTATTTT. Encoded protein: CASGPGWGSTDTQYF.

The chain recombines TRBV10-3 with TRBJ1-1, with TRBD1 matching over 7 bases. V shed 6 bases, J shed 7 bases, and the junction held 5 bases outside the gene matches. The CDR3 has 12 residues. CDR1 is ENHRY and CDR2 is SYGVKD in the germline V gene. Here the CDR3 reads CAIRDTGVEAFF. The CDR3 DNA is TGTGCCATCAGAGACACAGGGGTTGAAGCTTTCTTT.

The rearrangement links TRBV29-1 to TRBJ2-1; 9 nucleotides agree with TRBD2. The CDR3 length is 13 residues. Germline lookup yields CDR1 SQVTM and CDR2 ANQGSEA. V dropped 6 bases and J dropped 10; count of bases not matched to a gene: 10. CDR3 nucleotides: TGCAGCGTCCGCGCGGGGGGGGGACGGGAGCAGTTCTTC. Amino acids: CSVRAGGGREQFF.